This T cell receptor (beta chain) was captured by sequencing in a study of blood T cell repertoires in COVID-19. For the study at large: Donors in the United States, Italy and Spain gave samples during acute or convalescent COVID-19. Sample material is recorded as cDNA or gDNA derived from T cells, B-cell-depleted T cells, or PBMCs.

How the authors handled the data: The authors estimated nucleated cell counts from reference gene primer amplification. Clones were read by immunoSEQ multiplex PCR, and TCRdb kept only the in-frame ones, dropping some. From that table come the V and J calls and clone size; the DNA was used to work out D and trimming. The table includes approximately 99,000 clones, around 88% detected once. Seattle enrolled patients during active infection and tracked them longitudinally. The CDR3 runs to 16 residues. From germline, CDR1 is MGHDK and CDR2 SYGVNS. The J segment lost 7 bases and the V segment lost 1 base, leaving 11 bases of the junction unmatched.

The sequenced material came from peripheral blood. The V call is TRBV25-1, the J call TRBJ1-2, with 8 bases fitting TRBD1. The receptor's source is a man in his fifties or sixties with COVID-19, enrolled during active disease. CDR3 sequence: CASSESGTGSLRGYTF. CDR3 DNA sequence: TGTGCCAGCAGTGAATCCGGGACAGGATCTCTTCGTGGCTACACCTTC.